The entry below gives a single T cell receptor (beta chain) sequence along with its context. Its cognate antigen is unknown. The CDR3 extends over 14 amino acids. From germline, CDR1 is MGHDK and CDR2 SYGVNS. V shed 3 bases and J 8 bases; nucleotides not matched to a gene: 4. The record originates from a study of cytomegalovirus exposure and HLA in healthy donors. Study-wide findings and caveats: Rarity marked most TCR sequences, yet some public TCRs occurred in many donors. The TCR clusters that emerged in the first cohort tended, a later analysis found, to co-occur in the approximately 110 validation repertoires.

Generated by immunoSEQ multiplex PCR, the TCRdb table keeps only in-frame clones and is missing some. The data hold 70,000 to 80,000 clones, with approximately 94% observed a single time. Sequencing used PBMCs. The TCR comes from a woman younger than 30 in good health and CMV-seropositive. The chain joins TRBV25-1 to TRBJ2-1, with TRBD1 matching 10 bases. The CDR3 DNA is TGTGCCAGCAGTGAGGACAGGGGGGGGGATGAGCAGTTCTTC. The encoded protein is CASSEDRGGDEQFF.